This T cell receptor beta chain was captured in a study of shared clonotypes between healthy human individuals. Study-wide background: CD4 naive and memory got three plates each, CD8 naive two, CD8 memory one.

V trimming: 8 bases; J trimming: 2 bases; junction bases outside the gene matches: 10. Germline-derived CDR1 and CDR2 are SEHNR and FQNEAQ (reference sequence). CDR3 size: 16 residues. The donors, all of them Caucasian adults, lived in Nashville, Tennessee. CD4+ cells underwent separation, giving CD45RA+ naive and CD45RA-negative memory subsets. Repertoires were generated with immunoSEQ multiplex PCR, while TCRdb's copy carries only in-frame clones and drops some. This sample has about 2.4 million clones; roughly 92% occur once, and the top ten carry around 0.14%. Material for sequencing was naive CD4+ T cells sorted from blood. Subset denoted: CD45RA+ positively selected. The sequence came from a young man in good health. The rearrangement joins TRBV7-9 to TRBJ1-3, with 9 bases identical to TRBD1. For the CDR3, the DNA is TGTGCCAGCCGGCGGGGGGGACAGGGACCTGGAAACACCATATATTTT. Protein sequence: CASRRGGQGPGNTIYF.